The 17 T cell receptor beta chains listed next were all sequenced from one sample in a study of shared clonotypes between healthy human individuals. Sequencing used immunoSEQ multiplex PCR; TCRdb keeps in-frame clones, though not all of them. The sample includes some 500,000 clones, 77% of them seen just once. Sequenced: PBMCs. Receptors were obtained from a woman aged 40 to 55 in good health. Some clones in this sample may be carry-over from other donors' samples.

The rearrangement joins TRBV5-6 to TRBJ2-7, with 11 bases identical to TRBD1. CDR1 is SGHDT, CDR2 YYEEEE, per germline. With V trimmed by 4 bases and J by 5 bases, 11 bases remained unmatched. The CDR3 runs 16 residues. CDR3 in DNA: TGTGCCAGCAGCAGTCATGGACAGGGGGCGCGCGACGAGCAGTACTTC. Translation gives CASSSHGQGARDEQYF.

J is TRBJ2-7 and V is TRBV4-1; D uncertain. Per germline, CDR1 MGHRA and CDR2 YSYEKL. V was shortened by 1 base and J by 6 bases, with 7 bases between the two germline ends. The CDR3 has 12 residues. DNA for the CDR3: TGCGCCAGCAGCCAAGTTTTCGGCGAGCAGTACTTC. It specifies CASSQVFGEQYF.

This chain links TRBV7-9 with TRBJ1-2, with D possibly TRBD1 on 5 matching bases. The V gene lost 5 bases and the J gene lost 4 bases, with 20 bases spanning the gap. This CDR3 comprises 16 residues. Per germline, CDR1 SEHNR and CDR2 FQNEAQ (reference sequence). The CDR3 is CASSQPGQAATYGYTF. CDR3 in DNA: TGTGCCAGCAGCCAGCCAGGACAAGCGGCTACCTATGGCTACACCTTC.

About this clone itself: Other DNA sequences in this sample translate to the same CDR3. The gene calls are TRBV7-9 and TRBJ1-5; D unclear. The germline V and J ends were trimmed by 5 bases and 5 bases, with 10 bases remaining between them. This CDR3 has 13 amino acids. The V gene's germline CDR1 is SEHNR and CDR2 FQNEAQ (reference sequence). This chain's CDR3 is CASSIRGDQPQHF. Written as DNA, the CDR3 is TGTGCCAGCAGCATTCGCGGGGATCAGCCCCAGCATTTT. Supplemented by reference TRBV7-9 and TRBJ1-5, the full variable domain reads DTGVSQNPRHKITKRGQNVTFRCDPISEHNRLYWYRQTLGQGPEFLTYFQNEAQLEKSRLLSDRFSAERPKGSFSTLEIQRTEQGDSAMYLCASSIRGDQPQHFGDGTRLSIL.

The chain joins TRBV5-5 to TRBJ2-1, with D tentatively TRBD2 (6 bases). Trimming shortened V by 2 bases and J by 1 base, and 10 bases separated the two germline ends. This CDR3 is 15 amino acids long. Germline assignment: CDR1 SGHKS and CDR2 YYEKEE (reference sequence). The chain's CDR3 is CASSFGGGSYNEQFF. The CDR3 nucleotides are TGTGCCAGCAGCTTTGGGGGAGGTTCCTACAATGAGCAGTTCTTC.

The chain is built from TRBV9 and TRBJ1-2; D remains unclear. Trimming removed 4 bases at V and 2 bases at J, with 6 bases between. This CDR3 is 12 amino acids long. Germline lookup yields CDR1 SGDLS and CDR2 YYNGEE. In DNA form, the CDR3 reads TGTGCCAGCAGCCGGGAGAACTATGGCTACACCTTC. Protein: CASSRENYGYTF.

This clone was picked up a small number of times. The chain links TRBV4-1 to TRBJ2-1; 7 nucleotides align to TRBD2. The CDR3 contains 15 residues. Germline V gene data show CDR1 as MGHRA and CDR2 as YSYEKL. V gave up 4 bases and J gave up 3 bases; unmatched junction bases: 6. Here the CDR3 DNA reads TGCGCCAGCAGCCTGCGGGAGTGGGGCTACAATGAGCAGTTCTTC. It specifies CASSLREWGYNEQFF.

This chain uses TRBV30 with TRBJ2-5; TRBD2 matches at 8 bases. The CDR3 is 13 residues long. Germline lookup yields CDR1 GTSNPN and CDR2 SVGIG (reference sequence). The junction had 4 bases not matched to a gene; V was cut back by 5 bases and J by 2 bases. The CDR3 DNA reads as TGTGCCTGGGGTAGCGGGAATCAAGAGACCCAGTACTTC. Residues: CAWGSGNQETQYF.

The rearrangement links TRBV6-1 to TRBJ1-5; tentative D call: TRBD1 (6 bases). The V end lost 3 bases, the J end lost 6 bases, and 12 bases lay between the germline ends. This CDR3 is 14 amino acids long. CDR1 MNHNS and CDR2 SASEGT come from the germline V gene. Here the CDR3 DNA reads TGTGCCAGCAGTGAGCAGGGGAGTCGTCAGCCCCAGCATTTT. Its protein is CASSEQGSRQPQHF.

The V and J genes are TRBV27 and TRBJ1-2; no reliable D call. The length of the CDR3 is 15 residues. In germline, CDR1 is MNHEY, CDR2 SMNVEV (reference sequence). V was cut by 5 bases and J by 4 bases, with 17 bases left in between. The CDR3 DNA follows: TGTGCCAGCAGTCCGCGACGACCTTCGGGCTATGGCTACACCTTC. It is translated as CASSPRRPSGYGYTF.

The chain joins TRBV18 to TRBJ2-3; D uncertain. V was pared by 3 bases and J by 0 bases, with 19 bases between. This CDR3 is 18 amino acids long. The germline V gene has CDR1 KGHSH and CDR2 LQKENI. CDR3 in amino acids: CASSPWPPTDPSTDTQYF. CDR3 sequence (DNA): TGTGCCAGCTCACCCTGGCCACCGACTGATCCTAGCACAGATACGCAGTATTTT.

In the case of this clone: A much larger clone lies one base from this, so it may be a read error. Other DNA variants within this sample encode the same CDR3. The chain employs TRBV6-4 and TRBJ2-1; D is possibly TRBD1 (5 bases). This CDR3 region has 16 residues. CDR1 MRHNA and CDR2 SNTAGT come from the germline V gene. As DNA, the CDR3 is TGTGCCAGCAGCGACTCGAAGGGGCGAGATCTCGATGAGCAGTTCTTC. Its protein is CASSDSKGRDLDEQFF.

Concerning this clone: One junction end disagrees with the germline gene, perhaps due to a read error. CDR3 sequence reads: CAWGVRREGSYEQYF. As DNA, the CDR3 is TGTGCCTGGGGTGTACGGCGGGAGGGCTCCTACGAGCAGTACTTC. V usage is TRBV30 and J usage is TRBJ2-7, with TRBD2 identical over 9 bases. The germline V gene has CDR1 GTSNPN and CDR2 SVGIG (reference sequence). This CDR3 contains 15 residues.

The CDR3 sequence is CASSSDGSSGGANVLTF. The DNA for the CDR3 is TGCGCCAGCAGCTCGGACGGATCTTCTGGGGGGGCCAACGTCCTGACTTTC. The chain employs TRBV5-1 and TRBJ2-6; unclear D gene. Germline-derived CDR1 and CDR2 are SGHRS and YFSETQ. Trimming cost V 3 bases and J 4 bases, with 17 bases left between them. The CDR3 is made up of 17 amino acids.

This rearrangement joins TRBV27 to TRBJ2-1; the D gene could be TRBD1 or TRBD2 (7 bases each). The CDR3 has 12 residues. Between the trimmed V and J ends, which lost 4 bases and 10 bases, there was a span of 11 bases. The germline CDR1 and CDR2 sequences are MNHEY and SMNVEV (reference sequence). CDR3 sequence (DNA): TGTGCCAGCAGTTCAGGGGGAGGGGAGCAGTTCTTC. Its protein product is CASSSGGGEQFF.

The chain joins TRBV28 to TRBJ2-2; 8 nucleotides match TRBD1. Germline V gives CDR1 MDHEN, CDR2 SYDVKM. The CDR3 is 18 residues long. The V gene end was trimmed by 2 bases and the J gene end by 2 bases; junction bases not matched to a gene: 10. The CDR3 region is CASSLPLGQGENTGELFF. In DNA form, the CDR3 reads TGTGCCAGCAGTTTACCTCTCGGACAGGGAGAAAACACCGGGGAGCTGTTTTTT.

This clone turned up a few times. The gene calls are TRBV4-3 and TRBJ2-6; tentative D call: TRBD1 (6 bases). Germline V gives CDR1 LGHNA, CDR2 YSLEER. There are 16 residues in the CDR3. V lost 3 bases to trimming and J lost 1 base, with 10 bases between them. CDR3 protein: CASSQSQGSGANVLTF. DNA for the CDR3: TGCGCCAGCAGCCAGTCACAGGGTTCTGGGGCCAACGTCCTGACTTTC.